Each of the 26 T cell receptor beta chains below was sequenced from the same sample in a study of T-cell memory formation after mild COVID-19. TCRdb used MiXCR to reprocess the 5' RACE reads, holding one entry per CDR3 protein. The sample records approximately 40,000 distinct CDR3 sequences, roughly 11% being singletons. Sample: PBMCs or a T cell subset sorted from them (not recorded which). These receptors originate from a man younger than 30 who had mild COVID-19 (a few samples of this study predate the infection). Cell type and time point are not known.

This clonotype was counted at least ten times. The J gene is TRBJ2-4, the V gene TRBV12-3 or TRBV12-4; TRBD1 aligns across 11 bases. The CDR3 loop spans 13 amino acids. V gave up 7 bases and J gave up 7 bases; unmatched junction bases: 3. This CDR3 reads CASTGDRGNIQYF. CDR3 in DNA: TGTGCCAGCACCGGGGACAGGGGGAACATTCAGTACTTC.

This chain links TRBV9 with TRBJ1-6; D unclear. V lost 0 bases to trimming and J lost 2 bases, with 6 bases between them. Germline assignment: CDR1 SGDLS and CDR2 YYNGEE. The CDR3 has 15 residues. CDR3 sequence (DNA): TGTGCCAGCAGCGTAGGGAAGGCCTATAATTCACCCCTCCACTTT. Translating gives CASSVGKAYNSPLHF.

This clonotype was detected a few times. The chain couples TRBV11-2 to TRBJ2-2, with a possible D match to TRBD1 (6 bases). This CDR3 is built from 15 residues. The ends were cut back, 7 bases at V and 3 bases at J, with 15 bases in the middle. The germline V gene encodes CDR1 SGHAT and CDR2 FQNNGV. The CDR3 protein is CASTPTTGYTGELFF. The DNA for the CDR3 is TGTGCCAGCACCCCAACCACAGGGTACACCGGGGAGCTGTTTTTT.

This clonotype was seen ten or more times. The chain recombines TRBV4-2 with TRBJ2-5, with 9 nucleotides matching TRBD2. CDR1 LGHNA and CDR2 YNFKEQ come from the germline V gene. This CDR3 is 17 amino acids long. Unmatched junction bases numbered 11, after V lost 0 bases and J lost 6 bases. This chain's CDR3 is CASSQDWAGGLSKTQYF. The CDR3 DNA sequence: TGTGCCAGCAGCCAAGATTGGGCGGGGGGGCTTAGTAAGACCCAGTACTTC.

The sample holds many counts of this clonotype. The CDR3 region is CASSVDRGSYEQYF. CDR3 coding DNA: TGCGCCAGCAGCGTCGACAGGGGATCCTACGAGCAGTACTTC. The V call is TRBV5-1, the J call TRBJ2-7; 8 nucleotides match TRBD1. Trimming cost V 4 bases and J 1 base; bases outside gene matches: 4. Germline CDR1 and CDR2: SGHRS and YFSETQ. The CDR3 runs to 14 residues.

This clonotype was observed at least ten times. The gene calls are TRBV29-1 and TRBJ1-1, with 8 bases matching TRBD1. The CDR3 runs to 13 residues. V was clipped by 4 bases and J by 4 bases; unmatched bases: 5. Germline assignment: CDR1 SQVTM and CDR2 ANQGSEA. CDR3 bases: TGCAGCGTTGCGCGCGACAGGGGCACTGAAGCTTTCTTT. It yields the protein CSVARDRGTEAFF.

The sample holds many counts of this clonotype. The rearrangement links TRBV15 to TRBJ1-4; 7 positions match TRBD1. CDR1 is LNHNV and CDR2 is YYDKDF in the germline V gene (reference sequence). The length of the CDR3 is 15 residues. J gave up 3 bases and V 5 bases, and 6 bases lay outside the gene matches. This chain's CDR3 is CATSRQGVPNEKLFF. The CDR3 nucleotides are TGTGCCACCAGCCGCCAGGGGGTCCCTAATGAAAAACTGTTTTTT.

The chain combines TRBV4-1 with TRBJ1-2, with a possible D match to TRBD1 (6 bases). The germline V gene encodes CDR1 MGHRA and CDR2 YSYEKL. V was shortened by 6 bases and J by 3 bases, with 14 bases between the two germline ends. The CDR3 spans 14 residues. In nucleotides, the CDR3 is TGCGCCAGCAGGCAACAGGGTCGGGACTATGGCTACACCTTC. This gives the protein CASRQQGRDYGYTF.

This clonotype was seen many times. The chain employs TRBV2 and TRBJ2-3; D gene uncertain. The CDR3 totals 14 residues. Germline-derived CDR1 and CDR2 are SNHLY and FYNNEI. V was clipped by 7 bases and J by 1 base, with 12 bases between them. The CDR3 sequence is CASIPSMGTDTQYF. The CDR3 DNA is TGTGCCAGCATCCCCAGTATGGGCACAGATACGCAGTATTTT.

Many counts were recorded for this clonotype. This rearrangement joins TRBV29-1 to TRBJ1-2, with TRBD1 matching 8 bases. V dropped 4 bases and J dropped 9; count of bases not matched to a gene: 4. CDR3 length: 11 amino acids. Germline V gene data show CDR1 as SQVTM and CDR2 as ANQGSEA. The CDR3 reads CSVGRDRRYTF. The CDR3 coding sequence is TGCAGCGTTGGCCGGGACAGGCGCTACACCTTC.

This clonotype appeared many times. This chain connects TRBV4-2 to TRBJ2-3; no reliable D call. Trimming stripped 0 bases from V and 6 bases from J, with 4 bases between. Germline values: CDR1 LGHNA, CDR2 YNFKEQ. This CDR3 contains 12 residues. The CDR3 DNA sequence: TGTGCCAGCAGCCAAGAGTATGATACGCAGTATTTT. This translates into CASSQEYDTQYF.

This clonotype was seen ten or more times. The chain recombines TRBV12-3 or TRBV12-4 with TRBJ2-2; D gene ambiguous. V was trimmed by 3 bases and J by 0 bases, leaving 11 bases between them. The CDR3 covers 16 residues. The CDR3: CASSFYSVSNTGELFF. CDR3 DNA sequence: TGTGCCAGCAGTTTTTATAGTGTGTCGAACACCGGGGAGCTGTTTTTT.

This clonotype occurred a few times. This chain uses TRBV14 with TRBJ1-2; D may be TRBD1 (5 bases). Germline V CDR1 and CDR2: SGHDN, FVKESK. V lost 1 base to trimming and J lost 5 bases, with 14 bases between them. The CDR3 runs to 15 residues. CDR3 coding DNA: TGTGCCAGCAGCCAAGCAGGGATCGGGGGTTATGGCTACACCTTC. The encoded protein is CASSQAGIGGYGYTF.

This clonotype was counted ten times or more. V gene TRBV5-5 combines with J gene TRBJ1-5; 8 bases are shared with TRBD1. The germline CDR1 and CDR2 sequences are SGHKS and YYEKEE (reference sequence). The trim removed 1 base at V and 6 bases at J, leaving 0 bases unmatched. The CDR3 has 13 residues. The CDR3 bases are TGTGCCAGCAGCTTGACAGGGGGTCAGCCCCAGCATTTT. The encoded protein is CASSLTGGQPQHF.

This clonotype has at least ten counts. The V and J genes are TRBV5-1 and TRBJ1-5; 8 bases line up with TRBD1. The CDR3 covers 15 residues. V shed 4 bases, J shed 4 bases, and the junction held 7 bases outside the gene matches. Germline V gives CDR1 SGHRS, CDR2 YFSETQ. The CDR3, as DNA: TGCGCCAGCAGCCCCGGGACAGGAGCTAATCAGCCCCAGCATTTT. Its protein is CASSPGTGANQPQHF.

This clonotype has a count of ten or more. The chain links TRBV5-1 to TRBJ2-3, with 8 bases that match TRBD1. The CDR3 runs to 16 residues. Germline CDR1 SGHRS, CDR2 YFSETQ. V dropped 4 bases and J dropped 3; count of bases not matched to a gene: 10. The CDR3 region has the DNA TGCGCCAGCAGCCGAACGACAGGGGTTGTGACAGATACGCAGTATTTT. It codes for CASSRTTGVVTDTQYF.

This clonotype has only a few counts. The rearrangement uses TRBV12-3 or TRBV12-4 and TRBJ1-4, with D uncertain. The V gene lost 1 base and the J gene lost 7 bases, with 13 bases spanning the gap. The CDR3 length is 15 residues. The CDR3 DNA follows: TGTGCCAGCAGTTTAGGGGTTTCAATTGGTGAAAAACTGTTTTTT. Protein sequence: CASSLGVSIGEKLFF.

The V and J genes are TRBV7-3 and TRBJ1-1; tentative D call: TRBD1 (5 bases). The CDR3 length is 14 residues. The germline V and J ends were trimmed by 0 bases and 5 bases, with 10 bases remaining between them. Germline loops: CDR1 SGHTA, CDR2 FQGTGA. CDR3 sequence (DNA): TGTGCCAGCAGCTTAACGTCAGGGCGGACTGAAGCTTTCTTT. Translation: CASSLTSGRTEAFF. Complete variable domain (other parts from reference TRBV7-3 and TRBJ1-1): GAGVSQTPSNKVTEKGKYVELRCDPISGHTALYWYRQSLGQGPEFLIYFQGTGAADDSGLPNDRFFAVRPEGSVSTLKIQRTERGDSAVYLCASSLTSGRTEAFFGQGTRLTVV.

Turning to this clonotype: Being one base from a much bigger clone, this may be a read error. The chain links TRBV7-2 to TRBJ1-5; 7 positions agree with TRBD1. This CDR3 region has 14 residues. Germline V CDR1 and CDR2: SGHTA, FQGNSA. The CDR3 is CASSPNRGEQPQQF. The CDR3 nucleotides are TGTGCCAGCAGCCCGAACAGGGGAGAACAGCCCCAGCAATTT.

This clonotype was seen at least ten times. This chain's CDR3 is CATSDTGQGAASDTQYF. CDR3 bases: TGTGCCACCAGTGACACCGGACAGGGGGCGGCTTCAGATACGCAGTATTTT. This chain joins TRBV24-1 and TRBJ2-3; 11 bases are shared with TRBD1. Germline-derived CDR1 and CDR2 are KGHDR and SFDVKD. Trimming cost V 4 bases and J 4 bases; bases outside gene matches: 9. CDR3 size: 17 residues.

This clonotype came up many times. This chain uses TRBV4-2 with TRBJ1-5; D is unresolved. The CDR3 is 15 residues long. CDR1 is LGHNA, CDR2 YNFKEQ, per germline. V lost 0 bases, J lost 2 bases, and 8 bases lay in between. The CDR3 region has the DNA TGTGCCAGCAGCCAAGATTGGAGGGGCAATCAGCCCCAGCATTTT. Residues: CASSQDWRGNQPQHF.

This clonotype was seen repeatedly, ten times or more. The chain couples TRBV7-8 to TRBJ1-4; D is uncertain. This CDR3 has 13 amino acids. V dropped 6 bases and J dropped 6 bases, with 11 bases sitting between them. Per germline, CDR1 SGHVS and CDR2 FQNEAQ. CDR3 residues: CASRLREHEKLFF. The CDR3 region has the DNA TGTGCCAGCAGGCTCCGGGAGCATGAAAAACTGTTTTTT. Full variable domain (rest looked up from reference TRBV7-8 and TRBJ1-4): GAGVSQSPRYKVAKRGQDVALRCDPISGHVSLFWYQQALGQGPEFLTYFQNEAQLDKSGLPSDRFFAERPEGSVSTLKIQRTQQEDSAVYLCASRLREHEKLFFGSGTQLSVL.

This clonotype was found many times. The gene calls are TRBV3-1 and TRBJ2-5; the D gene is possibly TRBD2 (6 bases). The CDR3 totals 19 residues. With 2 bases removed from V and 1 base from J, the gap between germline ends came to 23 bases. CDR1 is LGHDT, CDR2 YNNKEL, per germline (reference sequence). CDR3 loop: CASSQPGVGTADVQETQYF. As DNA, the CDR3 is TGTGCCAGCAGCCAACCGGGGGTTGGCACGGCGGATGTCCAAGAGACCCAGTACTTC.

This clonotype was counted ten times or more. The chain has TRBV6-1 and TRBJ2-1, with 9 nucleotides matching TRBD2. V lost 3 bases to trimming and J lost 8 bases; unmatched junction nucleotides: 11. Germline V gene lookup returns CDR1 MNHNS and CDR2 SASEGT. The CDR3 has 16 amino acids. CDR3 sequence: CASSDPGAGGQDEQFF. DNA of the CDR3: TGTGCCAGCAGTGACCCAGGTGCGGGGGGGCAAGATGAGCAGTTCTTC.

This clonotype has at least ten counts. The chain links TRBV6-4 to TRBJ2-3, with 11 bases that match TRBD2. Germline V lookup: CDR1 MRHNA, CDR2 SNTAGT. The CDR3 is made up of 15 amino acids. V lost 4 bases and J lost 4; bases outside the gene matches: 4. CDR3 sequence reads: CASSANSGGADTQYF. Here the CDR3 DNA reads TGTGCCAGCAGTGCGAATAGCGGGGGGGCAGATACGCAGTATTTT.

The CDR3 is CASRTSETQYF. As DNA, the CDR3 is TGTGCCAGCAGAACCTCGGAGACCCAGTACTTC. This chain connects TRBV2 to TRBJ2-7, with D uncertain. The J call is in doubt because the DNA end fits TRBJ2-5 better. CDR1 and CDR2 from the germline V gene are SNHLY and FYNNEI. CDR3 size: 11 residues.